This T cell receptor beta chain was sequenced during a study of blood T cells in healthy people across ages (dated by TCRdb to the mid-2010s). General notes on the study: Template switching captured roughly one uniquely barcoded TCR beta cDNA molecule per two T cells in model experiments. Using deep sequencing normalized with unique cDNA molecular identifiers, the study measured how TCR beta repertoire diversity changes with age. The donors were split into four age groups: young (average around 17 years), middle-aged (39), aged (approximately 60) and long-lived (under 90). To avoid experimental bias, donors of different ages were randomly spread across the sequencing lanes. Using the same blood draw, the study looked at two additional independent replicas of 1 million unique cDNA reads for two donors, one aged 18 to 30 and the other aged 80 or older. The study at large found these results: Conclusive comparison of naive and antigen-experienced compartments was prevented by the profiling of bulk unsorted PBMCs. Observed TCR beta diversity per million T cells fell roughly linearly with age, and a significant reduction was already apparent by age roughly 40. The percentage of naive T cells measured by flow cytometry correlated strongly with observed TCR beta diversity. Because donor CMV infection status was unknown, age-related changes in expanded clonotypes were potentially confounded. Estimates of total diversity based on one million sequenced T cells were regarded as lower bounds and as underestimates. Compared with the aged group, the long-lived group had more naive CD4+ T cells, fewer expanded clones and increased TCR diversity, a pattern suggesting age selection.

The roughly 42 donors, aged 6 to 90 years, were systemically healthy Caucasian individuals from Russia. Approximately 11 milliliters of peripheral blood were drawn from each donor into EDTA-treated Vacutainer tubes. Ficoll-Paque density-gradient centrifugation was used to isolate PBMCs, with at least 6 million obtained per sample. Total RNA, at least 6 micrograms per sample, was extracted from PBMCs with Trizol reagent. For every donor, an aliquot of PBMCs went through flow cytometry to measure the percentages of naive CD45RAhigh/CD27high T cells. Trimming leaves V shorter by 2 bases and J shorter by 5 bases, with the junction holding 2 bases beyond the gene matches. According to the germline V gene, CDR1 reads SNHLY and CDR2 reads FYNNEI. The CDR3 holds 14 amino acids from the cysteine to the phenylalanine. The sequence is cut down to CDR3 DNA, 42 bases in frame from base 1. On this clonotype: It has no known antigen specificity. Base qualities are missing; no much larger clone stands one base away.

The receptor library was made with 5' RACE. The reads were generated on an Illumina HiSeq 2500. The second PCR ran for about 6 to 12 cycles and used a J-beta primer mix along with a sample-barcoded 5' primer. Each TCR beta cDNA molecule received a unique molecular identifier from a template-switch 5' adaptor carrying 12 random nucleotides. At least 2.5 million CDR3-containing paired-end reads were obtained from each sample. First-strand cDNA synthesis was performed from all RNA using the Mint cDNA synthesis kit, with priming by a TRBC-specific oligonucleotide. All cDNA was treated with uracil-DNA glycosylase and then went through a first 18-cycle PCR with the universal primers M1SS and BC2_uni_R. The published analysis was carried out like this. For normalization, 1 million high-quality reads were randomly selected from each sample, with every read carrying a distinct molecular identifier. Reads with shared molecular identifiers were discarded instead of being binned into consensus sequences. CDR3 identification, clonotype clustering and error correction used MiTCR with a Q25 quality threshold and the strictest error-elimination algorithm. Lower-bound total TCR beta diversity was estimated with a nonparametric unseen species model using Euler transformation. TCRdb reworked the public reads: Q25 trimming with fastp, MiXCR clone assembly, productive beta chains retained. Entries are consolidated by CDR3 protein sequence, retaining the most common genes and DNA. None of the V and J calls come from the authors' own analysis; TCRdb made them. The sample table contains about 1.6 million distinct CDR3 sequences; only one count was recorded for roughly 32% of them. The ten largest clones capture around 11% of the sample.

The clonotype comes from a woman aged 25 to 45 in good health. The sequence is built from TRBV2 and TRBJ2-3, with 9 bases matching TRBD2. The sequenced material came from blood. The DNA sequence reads TGTGCCAGCAGTGAACTAGCGGGGCTAGATACGCAGTATTTT. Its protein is CASSELAGLDTQYF.